This TCR beta chain is drawn from a study of blood T cell repertoires in COVID-19. Study-level background: Nucleic acid was either cDNA or gDNA, and it came from T cells, B-cell-depleted T cells, or PBMCs.

V gave up 3 bases and J gave up 2 bases, with 17 bases separating them. Germline CDR1 is SGHRS and CDR2 is YFSETQ. The CDR3 sequence is 16 residues long. Original analysis: Amplification with reference gene primers provided the estimates of nucleated cell counts. Clones were sequenced by immunoSEQ multiplex PCR, and TCRdb holds only the in-frame ones, with some missing. That table gives V, J and clone size, and the DNA gave D and trimming. This sample has over 110,000 clones; roughly 85% occur once, and the top ten carry roughly 3.6%. The sequenced sample consisted of peripheral blood. The source is a man aged 55 to 70 with acute or convalescent COVID-19. The chain combines TRBV5-1 with TRBJ1-1; D unresolved. CDR3 protein: CASSYDPGRANTEAFF. CDR3 DNA: TGCGCCAGCAGCTACGACCCCGGGAGAGCTAACACTGAAGCTTTCTTT.